This TCR beta chain was recovered during a study of vaccination and CD4 T cells after COVID-19 (dated by TCRdb to between 2021 and 2022). About the full investigation: Every convalescent patient had a positive nasal swab PCR test for SARS-CoV-2, with mild disease in several patients and severe disease in one. The convalescent cohort comprised six males and four females, including two Hispanic individuals, seven Caucasians, two Asians and one multiracial person. Participants got two doses of the Pfizer-BioNTech BNT162b2 vaccine (n=8) or two doses of the Moderna mRNA-1273 vaccine (n=2). Post-COVID blood samples from convalescent patients were collected a median of approximately 100 days after diagnosis, with a range of roughly 35 to 161 days. The time from the second vaccine dose to post-vaccine blood sampling had a median of around 72 days and ranged from roughly 12 to 241 days. Culture stimuli were overlapping spike peptide pools from SARS-CoV-2 and from the common cold coronaviruses HCoV-NL63, HCoV-OC43 and HCoV-229E. As controls, cultures received a CEFX viral epitope pool (the positive control), an HIV-1 Nef peptide pool (the negative control), or no peptide at all. The spike-specific CD4+ TCR repertoire was compared before and after mRNA vaccination in fewer than eleven COVID-19 convalescent patients and a few infection-naive healthy vaccine recipients.

The library was made by PCR. TCR sequencing of DNA from cultured CD4+ T cells used the Oncomine TCR Beta short-read assay at the Johns Hopkins FTIC core. The QIAamp micro DNA kit was used to extract genomic DNA from the cultured CD4+ T cells. Oncomine TCR Beta libraries from cultured CD4+ T cells were pooled with unique dual indexes and sequenced on an Illumina iSeq 100. In the paper's pipeline: Non-productive sequences were removed, and CDR3s that did not start with C, did not end with F or W, or were shorter than 7 amino acids were discarded. The MANAFEST web application was used to identify antigen-specific clonotypes by comparing peptide-stimulated wells against reference wells and other culture wells. To be called positive, a clone needed an FDR below 0.05, an odds ratio above 5, and a productive frequency above 0.1% in at least two of three replicate wells. Cross-reactive clonotypes were defined as significantly expanded in both SARS-CoV-2 spike wells and at least one common cold coronavirus spike condition. CDR3 homology was assessed with Levenshtein distances (stringdist) and unrooted phylogenetic trees (ape) in R version 3.6.1. TCRdb redid the processing of the public reads, applying fastp at Q25 and MiXCR, and retained in-frame beta chains. Every distinct CDR3 protein forms one entry, paired with its most common genes and DNA. TCRdb's processing, not the authors' own work, is the source of the V and J calls. Within this sample are roughly 17,000 distinct CDR3 sequences, with around 31% of them counted one time only. In total, the top ten clones hold around 14% of the sample.

Interpreted using the paper, the treatment or condition label stands for: roughly nine-day PBMC culture with coronavirus spike peptide pools or control peptides (ViraFEST assay). The ViraFEST assay, used in the study, expanded antigen-specific T cells with peptide pools and then identified the expanded clonotypes through TCR sequencing. The positive SARS-CoV-2 PCR tests of the convalescent patients were dated from March to December 2020, before the Alpha, Beta and Delta variants emerged in the United States. Each well held around 2 million PBMCs cultured with approximately 9.1 ug/ml peptide pools in IMDM containing approximately 5% human AB serum and 9.5 to 10 IU/ml IL-2. Half of the culture medium was replaced with fresh IL-2-containing medium on days 3 and 7. CD4+ T cells were isolated after 10 days of culture through negative selection using the EasySep CD4+ T cell isolation kit. Ficoll-Paque Plus gradient centrifugation was used to isolate PBMCs from whole blood, and the isolated PBMCs were then either used fresh or cryopreserved at -140C. Culture conditions were generally each tested in triplicate wells.

General study outcomes and caveats: Relatively few convalescent patients were included in the study, and early timepoints after natural infection were not analyzed. Of the vaccine-specific clones in convalescent patients, 304 of 307, or nearly all, reacted only to SARS-CoV-2 spike and did not cross-react with common cold coronaviruses. Among the post-vaccine SARS-CoV-2-reactive clones in convalescent patients, a median 86.3% showed up only after vaccination, which suggests vaccine-specific priming. Although the median number of SARS-CoV-2-reactive clonotypes went up from 20 to 25 after infection to approximately 40 after vaccination, the increase was not significant.

Details on this clonotype: It lacks a known antigen. The sample holds no much larger clone one base away, and base qualities are not on file.

Based on the germline V gene (reference sequence), the CDR1 and CDR2 sequences are DFQATT and SNEGSKA. V is shortened by 4 bases, J by 1 base, and the region joining them spans 10 bases. The CDR3 has 13 amino acids, counting the end cysteine and phenylalanine. The entry retains the CDR3 DNA only, 39 bases that are in frame from base 1. The specimen sequenced was cultured CD4+ T cells from blood. The V and J segments used are TRBV20-1 and TRBJ1-1; the D gene is not confidently resolved. The TCR comes from a human donor with COVID-19. Here the CDR3 is given as CSANGLRNTEAFF. The DNA is TGCAGTGCTAATGGACTTAGGAACACTGAAGCTTTCTTT.